Following are 27 T cell receptor beta chains from one sample sequenced in a study of blood T cell repertoires in COVID-19 (dated by TCRdb to the early 2020s). Libraries were made using the immunoSEQ multiplex PCR assay. TCRdb limited this immuneACCESS table to in-frame rearrangements with V and J called. A share of clones is missing; checked studies link under half to unresolved V genes, and the rest is unexplained. This sample has about 190,000 clones in its table, and about 88% of those were observed once. Of the sample, roughly 2.9% is held by the ten largest clones. The specimen was peripheral blood. These receptors originate from a woman aged 25 to 39 with active or convalescent COVID-19.

This chain uses TRBV11-2 with TRBJ1-3; 11 nucleotides agree with TRBD1. Germline lookup yields CDR1 SGHAT and CDR2 FQNNGV. The CDR3 loop spans 16 amino acids. J gave up 7 bases and V 4 bases, and 9 bases lay outside the gene matches. The CDR3 here is CASSSGTGGGQNTIYF. CDR3 in DNA: TGTGCCAGCAGCTCCGGGACAGGGGGAGGTCAGAACACCATATATTTT.

The chain uses TRBV5-4 and TRBJ1-2, with TRBD1 identical over 7 bases. J was trimmed by 8 bases and V by 2 bases; bases with no gene match: 3. The CDR3 has 12 amino acids. From germline, CDR1 is SGHNT and CDR2 YYREEE (reference sequence). CDR3 sequence: CASSFDREGYTF. As DNA, the CDR3 is TGTGCCAGCAGCTTTGACAGGGAAGGCTACACCTTC.

This chain links TRBV30 with TRBJ1-4, with D uncertain. V was shortened by 2 bases and J by 13 bases, with 14 bases between the two germline ends. Germline values: CDR1 GTSNPN, CDR2 SVGIG (reference sequence). This CDR3 contains 12 residues. The CDR3 sequence: CAWSPAARGLFF. DNA of the CDR3: TGTGCCTGGAGTCCGGCAGCGCGGGGACTGTTTTTT. Filled out from reference TRBV30 and TRBJ1-4, the complete variable domain reads SQTIHQWPATLVQPVGSPLSLECTVEGTSNPNLYWYRQAAGRGLQLLFYSVGIGQISSEVPQNLSASRPQDRQFILSSKKLLLSDSGFYLCAWSPAARGLFFGSGTQLSVL.

In its sample, this clone was seen a few times. The V and J genes are TRBV24-1 and TRBJ2-5, with 9 bases fitting TRBD1. Germline V gives CDR1 KGHDR, CDR2 SFDVKD. The CDR3 extends over 14 amino acids. V lost 5 bases, J lost 9 bases, and 9 bases stayed unmatched. Written as DNA, the CDR3 is TGTGCCACCAGTGGCCACAGGGGGCTTGGTCCCCAGTACTTC. It encodes CATSGHRGLGPQYF.

The gene calls are TRBV19 and TRBJ2-1; D might be TRBD1 (6 bases). V shed 3 bases and J shed 8 bases, with 17 bases lying between them. This CDR3 has 15 amino acids. CDR1 LNHDA and CDR2 SQIVND come from the germline V gene (reference sequence). CDR3 protein: CASSISTGPVDEQFF. The CDR3 DNA follows: TGTGCCAGTAGTATCTCAACAGGGCCGGTAGATGAGCAGTTCTTC.

The V gene is TRBV5-6, the J gene TRBJ2-7, with no clear D. This CDR3 has 12 amino acids. V lost 4 bases to trimming and J lost 6 bases, with 11 bases between them. Germline V lookup: CDR1 SGHDT, CDR2 YYEEEE. CDR3 bases: TGTGCCAGCAGCCTTAGCATGAGCGAGCAGTACTTC. As protein: CASSLSMSEQYF.

The chain carries TRBV5-4 and TRBJ2-7; the match to TRBD2 covers 8 bases. CDR1 SGHNT and CDR2 YYREEE come from the germline V gene (reference sequence). The CDR3 extends over 14 amino acids. V was pared by 3 bases and J by 5 bases, with 7 bases of the junction left unmatched. The CDR3: CASSSGLVFHEQYF. Here the CDR3 DNA reads TGTGCCAGCAGCTCGGGACTAGTATTCCACGAGCAGTACTTC.

V gene TRBV5-1 combines with J gene TRBJ2-5; possibly TRBD2 for D (6 bases). Between the trimmed V and J ends, which lost 1 base and 5 bases, there was a span of 15 bases. This CDR3 is built from 15 residues. CDR1 and CDR2 from the germline V gene are SGHRS and YFSETQ. CDR3 sequence reads: CASSLTPQAGETQYF. The CDR3 DNA follows: TGCGCCAGCAGCTTGACTCCTCAGGCGGGGGAGACCCAGTACTTC.

The chain employs TRBV9 and TRBJ2-2, with D uncertain. Deletions cut 0 bases from V and 7 bases from J, with 4 bases between. The CDR3 extends over 12 amino acids. Germline CDR1 is SGDLS and CDR2 is YYNGEE. The CDR3 spells CASSVVVGELFF. As DNA, the CDR3 is TGTGCCAGCAGCGTAGTAGTCGGGGAGCTGTTTTTT.

This clone was found once. This sequence joins TRBV7-6 and TRBJ2-1, with TRBD2 as a possible D gene (6 bases). The CDR3 has 15 residues. Trimming took 0 bases from V and 4 from J, leaving 10 bases between them. The germline V gene encodes CDR1 SGHVS and CDR2 FNYEAQ. Here the CDR3 DNA reads TGTGCCAGCAGCTTAGCGGGGGGAGCTTACAATGAGCAGTTCTTC. Its translation is CASSLAGGAYNEQFF.

This chain uses TRBV5-5 with TRBJ1-4; D may be TRBD1 (6 bases). Germline values: CDR1 SGHKS, CDR2 YYEKEE (reference sequence). The CDR3 extends over 12 amino acids. Trimming stripped 0 bases from V and 13 bases from J, with 10 bases between. CDR3 region: CASSLGQGSLFF. DNA for the CDR3: TGTGCCAGCAGCTTGGGGCAGGGGTCACTGTTTTTT.

This clone has only one observation. This chain joins TRBV19 and TRBJ1-2; D not certain. The V and J ends lost 3 bases and 4 bases respectively, with 6 bases between them. The CDR3 length is 12 residues. Germline V lookup: CDR1 LNHDA, CDR2 SQIVND (reference sequence). This CDR3 is CASSIYGYGYTF. For the CDR3, the DNA is TGTGCCAGTAGTATTTACGGCTATGGCTACACCTTC.

The rearrangement links TRBV12-5 to TRBJ2-5, with TRBD2 matching 7 bases. This CDR3 spans 16 amino acids. From germline, CDR1 is LGHNT and CDR2 FRNRAP. V trimming: 1 base; J trimming: 1 base; junction bases outside the gene matches: 6. This CDR3 is CASGLAGGSSQETQYF. In DNA form, the CDR3 reads TGTGCTAGTGGTTTGGCCGGGGGGTCGAGCCAAGAGACCCAGTACTTC.

V is TRBV29-1 and J is TRBJ1-1; 8 bases match TRBD1. This CDR3 region has 14 residues. V lost 7 bases to trimming and J lost 6 bases; unmatched junction nucleotides: 13. Looked up from germline, CDR1 is SQVTM and CDR2 is ANQGSEA. Here the CDR3 DNA reads TGCAGCGCAATGGACAGGGTGGGGTTTGCTGAAGCTTTCTTT. Translation gives CSAMDRVGFAEAFF. Complete variable domain (other parts from reference TRBV29-1 and TRBJ1-1): SAVISQKPSRDICQRGTSLTIQCQVDSQVTMMFWYRQQPGQSLTLIATANQGSEATYESGFVIDKFPISRPNLTFSTLTVSNMSPEDSSIYLCSAMDRVGFAEAFFGQGTRLTVV.

The J gene is TRBJ2-7, the V gene TRBV13; tentative D call: TRBD1 (6 bases). V lost 5 bases and J lost 1, with 9 bases in between. This CDR3 is 13 amino acids long. The V gene's germline CDR1 is PRHDT and CDR2 FYEKMQ (reference sequence). The CDR3 DNA reads TGTGCCAGCAGCCGAGACAGGTCCTACGAGCAGTACTTC. It encodes CASSRDRSYEQYF.

Only one count was recorded for this clone. The genes are TRBV3-1 (or the pseudogene TRBV3-2) and TRBJ1-1, with D possibly being TRBD1 (5 bases). This CDR3 has 16 amino acids. V was trimmed by 1 base and J by 0 bases, leaving 12 bases between them. Germline V gene data show CDR1 as LGHDT and CDR2 as YNNKEL (reference sequence). In DNA, the CDR3 is TGTGCCAGCAGCCAAGCCCAGGGTTGGATGAACACTGAAGCTTTCTTT. This codes for CASSQAQGWMNTEAFF.

The rearrangement joins TRBV4-1 to TRBJ2-3; 15 bases are shared with TRBD2. The CDR3 length is 17 residues. V shed 5 bases, J shed 3 bases, and the junction held 6 bases outside the gene matches. Germline V gene sequence: CDR1 MGHRA, CDR2 YSYEKL. For the CDR3, the DNA is TGCGCCAGCAGCTCCATAGGGACTAGCGGGAGGACAGATACGCAGTATTTT. This gives the protein CASSSIGTSGRTDTQYF.

The chain combines TRBV6-5 with TRBJ1-5; D is ambiguous. V was clipped by 7 bases and J by 2 bases, with 15 bases between them. CDR3 size: 15 residues. From germline, CDR1 is MNHEY and CDR2 SVGAGI. The CDR3 is CASTPTATGNQPQHF. In DNA, the CDR3 is TGTGCCAGCACTCCCACCGCCACAGGCAATCAGCCCCAGCATTTT.

The CDR3, as DNA: TGTGCCACCAGTTCTACAGGGGGCGTCTATGGCTACACCTTC. Amino acids: CATSSTGGVYGYTF. The chain has TRBV15 and TRBJ1-2; 9 positions agree with TRBD1. V shed 6 bases, J shed 4 bases, and the junction held 6 bases outside the gene matches. The CDR3 extends over 14 amino acids. Germline CDR1 is LNHNV and CDR2 is YYDKDF (reference sequence).

This chain joins TRBV9 and TRBJ2-7; 9 bases fit TRBD1. CDR3 length: 15 amino acids. V was clipped by 3 bases and J by 3 bases; unmatched bases: 7. Germline V lookup: CDR1 SGDLS, CDR2 YYNGEE. For the CDR3, the DNA is TGTGCCAGCAGCGCCAAACAGGGGGCAAACTACGAGCAGTACTTC. The encoded protein is CASSAKQGANYEQYF.

The rearrangement links TRBV11-3 to TRBJ1-6; D is perhaps TRBD1 (5 bases). This CDR3 has 14 residues. Germline V gene sequence: CDR1 SGHNT, CDR2 YENEEA. The V end was cut by 0 bases, the J end by 7 bases, with 7 bases between. CDR3 DNA sequence: TGTGCCAGCAGCTTAGAACAGGTCAATTCACCCCTCCACTTT. Translating gives CASSLEQVNSPLHF.

This chain uses TRBV28 with TRBJ2-7; 11 bases map to TRBD1. CDR3 size: 15 residues. Germline CDR1 reads MDHEN; CDR2 reads SYDVKM. The V segment lost 2 bases and the J segment 3 bases; nucleotides outside the gene matches: 3. The chain's CDR3 is CASSLPGTGGYEQYF. CDR3 sequence (DNA): TGTGCCAGCAGTTTACCCGGGACAGGGGGCTACGAGCAGTACTTC.

J is TRBJ1-3 and V is TRBV6-6, with a possible D match to TRBD1 (5 bases). The germline gives CDR1 MNHNY, CDR2 SVGAGI (reference sequence). The V and J ends lost 4 bases and 0 bases respectively, with 10 bases between them. CDR3 length: 15 residues. CDR3 coding DNA: TGTGCCAGCAGTTCTGGGGGGGACTCTGGAAACACCATATATTTT. Protein product: CASSSGGDSGNTIYF.

This clone was seen more than once but under ten times. This chain uses TRBV4-1 with TRBJ1-4; D is unresolved. The CDR3 sequence is 15 residues long. Between the trimmed V and J ends, which lost 3 bases and 4 bases, there was a span of 12 bases. Germline CDR1 MGHRA, CDR2 YSYEKL. The CDR3 loop reads CASSHPSEDNEKLFF. The CDR3 region has the DNA TGCGCCAGCAGCCATCCATCGGAGGATAATGAAAAACTGTTTTTT.

The DNA for the CDR3 is TGCGCCAGCAGCGGAGGCAGCGGGGGATACTACGAGCAGTACTTC. It yields the protein CASSGGSGGYYEQYF. The chain combines TRBV5-1 with TRBJ2-7; TRBD2 agrees at 8 bases. After removal of 4 bases from V and 3 bases from J, the junction contained 9 bases not matched to a gene. Germline-derived CDR1 and CDR2 are SGHRS and YFSETQ. The CDR3 length is 15 residues.

This chain joins TRBV9 and TRBJ1-5; D is unresolved. CDR3 length equals 15 residues. From germline, CDR1 is SGDLS and CDR2 YYNGEE. The ends were cut back, 4 bases at V and 6 bases at J, with 17 bases in the middle. CDR3 amino acids: CASSSPRGVRQPQHF. The CDR3, as DNA: TGTGCCAGCAGCTCTCCCCGGGGTGTGCGTCAGCCCCAGCATTTT. Together with reference TRBV9 and TRBJ1-5, the CDR3 gives the full variable domain: DSGVTQTPKHLITATGQRVTLRCSPRSGDLSVYWYQQSLDQGLQFLIQYYNGEERAKGNILERFSAQQFPDLHSELNLSSLELGDSALYFCASSSPRGVRQPQHFGDGTRLSIL.

The chain employs TRBV6-6 and TRBJ2-5; 8 bases are shared with TRBD1. Germline CDR1 MNHNY, CDR2 SVGAGI (reference sequence). Germline trimming cut 6 bases from V and 5 bases from J; bases unmatched to any gene: 5. There are 13 residues in the CDR3. CDR3 sequence (DNA): TGTGCCAGCAGAGACAGGGGTACGGAGACCCAGTACTTC. Amino acid sequence: CASRDRGTETQYF.